This record covers a single T cell receptor (beta chain). V dropped 2 bases and J dropped 4; count of bases not matched to a gene: 5. The V gene's germline CDR1 is MNHEY and CDR2 SVGEGT. CDR3 size: 15 residues. The data were taken from a study of T-cell reconstitution after alpha-beta-depleted transplantation in children. It was with unique molecular identifiers that the TCRbeta library was prepared. Using its own MiXCR run on the PCR reads, TCRdb lists one record per CDR3 protein. The sample lists about 610,000 distinct CDR3 sequences; roughly 10% were seen once. This sequence joins TRBV6-2 or TRBV6-3 and TRBJ1-5, with 7 positions matching TRBD1. Material: PBMCs from the stem cell graft donor, obtained from the stem cell graft. The TCR comes from a human donor who donated a stem cell graft to a child with acute myeloid leukemia. CDR3 protein: CASSYTGTANQPQHF. The DNA of the CDR3 is TGTGCCAGCAGTTACACCGGGACAGCTAATCAGCCCCAGCATTTT.